This T cell receptor beta chain appears in the sequencing data of a study of CD8+ T cells in alopecia areata. Study details: Severity was scored as percentage of affected scalp area in treated patients. Study-wide results and limits: Affected scalp, especially in alopecia totalis/universalis, had a higher clonality than normal scalp did. Scalp sequencing captures resident alphabeta T cells of normal skin too.

CDR3 length: 11 residues. V shed 7 bases, J shed 7 bases, and the junction held 3 bases outside the gene matches. From germline, CDR1 is SQVTM and CDR2 ANQGSEA. Extracted RNA was reverse transcribed into cDNA, the sequencing template. Repertoires were generated with immunoSEQ multiplex PCR, while TCRdb's copy carries only in-frame clones and drops some. The sample shows about 180,000 clones, 40% to 55% of them seen only once. On this clone itself: Its antigen is undetermined.

The treatment: oral pan-JAK inhibitor, 5-10 mg twice daily. This sample comprised CD8+ T cells sorted from blood, obtained around week 54, from a patient treated with tofacitinib. The rearrangement joins TRBV29-1 to TRBJ2-1; 8 nucleotides agree with TRBD1. This clonotype originated in a human donor with alopecia areata. The CDR3 is CSGQGANEQFF. In nucleotides, the CDR3 is TGCAGCGGGCAGGGGGCAAATGAGCAGTTCTTC.